This TCR beta chain came from a study of technical replicates of blood from a few donors. The CDR3 extends over 16 amino acids. V was pared by 0 bases and J by 6 bases, with 15 bases between. Germline V gene sequence: CDR1 SGHKS, CDR2 YYEKEE (reference sequence). The table came from immunoSEQ multiplex PCR; TCRdb's copy has only in-frame clones and leaves some out. The sample yields tens of thousands of clones, about 98% seen once. This receptor was taken from a human donor in good health. This chain connects TRBV5-5 to TRBJ1-4; D gene unclear. The sample comprised T cells isolated from PBMCs. CDR3 coding DNA: TGTGCCAGCAGCTTGGCCCAAACCCTCAACTATGAAAAACTGTTTTTT. Translation gives CASSLAQTLNYEKLFF.